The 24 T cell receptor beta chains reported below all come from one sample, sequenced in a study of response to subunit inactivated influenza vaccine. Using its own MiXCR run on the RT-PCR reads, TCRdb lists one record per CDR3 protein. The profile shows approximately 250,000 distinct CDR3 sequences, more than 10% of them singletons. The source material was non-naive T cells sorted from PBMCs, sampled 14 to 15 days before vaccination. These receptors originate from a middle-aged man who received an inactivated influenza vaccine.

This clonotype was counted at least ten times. CDR3: CSASYPGTYNEQFF. CDR3 nucleotide sequence: TGCAGTGCTAGCTACCCCGGCACCTACAATGAGCAGTTCTTC. This chain uses TRBV20-1 with TRBJ2-1, with no clear D. The CDR3 covers 14 residues. Germline V CDR1 and CDR2: DFQATT, SNEGSKA (reference sequence). With 3 bases removed from V and 2 bases from J, the gap between germline ends came to 11 bases.

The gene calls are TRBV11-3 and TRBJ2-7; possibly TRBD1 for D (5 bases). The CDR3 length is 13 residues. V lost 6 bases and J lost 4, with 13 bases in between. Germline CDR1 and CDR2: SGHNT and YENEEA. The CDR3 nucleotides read TGTGCCAGCAGGAAGGACACGAAGTACGAGCAGTACTTC. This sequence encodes CASRKDTKYEQYF. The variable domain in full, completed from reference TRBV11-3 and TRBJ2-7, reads EAGVVQSPRYKIIEKKQPVAFWCNPISGHNTLYWYLQNLGQGPELLIRYENEEAVDDSQLPKDRFSAERLKGVDSTLKIQPAELGDSAVYLCASRKDTKYEQYFGPGTRLTVT.

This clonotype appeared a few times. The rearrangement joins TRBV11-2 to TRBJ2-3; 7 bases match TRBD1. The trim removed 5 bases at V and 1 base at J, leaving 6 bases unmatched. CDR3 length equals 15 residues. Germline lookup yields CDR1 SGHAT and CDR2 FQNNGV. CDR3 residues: CASSIDRVGTDTQYF. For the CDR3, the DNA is TGTGCCAGCAGCATTGACAGGGTGGGCACAGATACGCAGTATTTT.

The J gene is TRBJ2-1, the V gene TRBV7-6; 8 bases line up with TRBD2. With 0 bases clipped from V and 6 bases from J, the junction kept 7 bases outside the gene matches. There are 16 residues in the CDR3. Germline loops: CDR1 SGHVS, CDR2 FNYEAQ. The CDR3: CASSLATSGSRNEQFF. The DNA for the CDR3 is TGTGCCAGCAGCTTAGCGACCAGCGGGAGCCGCAATGAGCAGTTCTTC.

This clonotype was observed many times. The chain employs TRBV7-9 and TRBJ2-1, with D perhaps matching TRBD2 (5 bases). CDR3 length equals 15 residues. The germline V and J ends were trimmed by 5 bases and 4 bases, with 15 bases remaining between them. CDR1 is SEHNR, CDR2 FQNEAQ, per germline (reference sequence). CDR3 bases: TGTGCCAGCAGCCACGCAAAACGCGGGTACAATGAGCAGTTCTTC. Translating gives CASSHAKRGYNEQFF.

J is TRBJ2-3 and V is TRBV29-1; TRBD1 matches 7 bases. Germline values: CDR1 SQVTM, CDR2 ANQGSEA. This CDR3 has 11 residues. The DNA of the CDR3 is TGCTCGGGACAGCGGACAGATACGCAGTATTTT. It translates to CSGQRTDTQYF.

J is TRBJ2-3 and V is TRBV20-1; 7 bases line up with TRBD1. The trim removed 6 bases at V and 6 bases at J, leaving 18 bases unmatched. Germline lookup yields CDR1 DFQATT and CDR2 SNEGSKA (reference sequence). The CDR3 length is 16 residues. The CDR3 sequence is CSAEGSETGSVDTQYF. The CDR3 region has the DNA TGCAGTGCCGAGGGGTCCGAGACAGGGAGTGTCGATACGCAGTATTTT.

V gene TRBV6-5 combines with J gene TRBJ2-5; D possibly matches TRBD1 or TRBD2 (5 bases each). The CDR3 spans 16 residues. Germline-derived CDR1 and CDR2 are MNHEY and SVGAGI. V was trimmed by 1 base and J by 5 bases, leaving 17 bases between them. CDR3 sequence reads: CASSYFKAGRKETQYF. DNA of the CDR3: TGTGCCAGCAGTTACTTCAAGGCAGGGAGAAAGGAGACCCAGTACTTC.

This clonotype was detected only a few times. Here the CDR3 DNA reads TGTGCCAGCTCAGGAGGACAGGGGGCTGCGTATGAGCAGTTCTTC. It encodes CASSGGQGAAYEQFF. The V call is TRBV18, the J call TRBJ2-1, with 11 bases that match TRBD1. With 5 bases clipped from V and 8 bases from J, the junction kept 8 bases outside the gene matches. The CDR3 is 15 amino acids. Germline-derived CDR1 and CDR2 are KGHSH and LQKENI.

The CDR3, as DNA: TGCAGTGCTAGGCCATCTACAGGGGCCTATTCACCCCTCCACTTT. It codes for CSARPSTGAYSPLHF. The chain employs TRBV20-1 and TRBJ1-6, with 7 nucleotides matching TRBD1. This CDR3 is 15 amino acids long. V was pared by 3 bases and J by 8 bases, with 10 bases of the junction left unmatched. Germline V gives CDR1 DFQATT, CDR2 SNEGSKA (reference sequence).

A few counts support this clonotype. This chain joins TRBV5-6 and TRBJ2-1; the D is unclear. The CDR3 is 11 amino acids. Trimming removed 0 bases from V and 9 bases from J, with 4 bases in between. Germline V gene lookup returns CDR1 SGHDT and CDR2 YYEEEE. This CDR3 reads CASSLEIEQFF. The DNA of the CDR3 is TGTGCCAGCAGCTTGGAGATTGAGCAGTTCTTC.

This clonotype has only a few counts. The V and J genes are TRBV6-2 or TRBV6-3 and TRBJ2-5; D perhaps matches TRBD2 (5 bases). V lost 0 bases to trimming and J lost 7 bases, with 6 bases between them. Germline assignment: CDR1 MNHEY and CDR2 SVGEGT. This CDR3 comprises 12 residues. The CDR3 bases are TGTGCCAGCAGTTACTCTCGGGGGACCCAGTACTTC. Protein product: CASSYSRGTQYF.

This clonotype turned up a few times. The CDR3 bases are TGTGCCATCAGTGACAGCGAAGAGACCCAGTACTTC. This codes for CAISDSEETQYF. J is TRBJ2-5 and V is TRBV10-3; no definite D call. The V end was cut by 3 bases, the J end by 3 bases, with 5 bases between. This CDR3 contains 12 residues. CDR1 and CDR2 (germline): ENHRY, SYGVKD.

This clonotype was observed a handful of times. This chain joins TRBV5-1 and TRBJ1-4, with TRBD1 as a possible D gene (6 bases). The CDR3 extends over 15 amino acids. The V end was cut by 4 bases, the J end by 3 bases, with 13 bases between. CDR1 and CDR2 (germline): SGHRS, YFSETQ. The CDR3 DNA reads TGCGCCAGCAGCGACCAGGGGAGGGCTAATGAAAAACTGTTTTTT. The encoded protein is CASSDQGRANEKLFF.

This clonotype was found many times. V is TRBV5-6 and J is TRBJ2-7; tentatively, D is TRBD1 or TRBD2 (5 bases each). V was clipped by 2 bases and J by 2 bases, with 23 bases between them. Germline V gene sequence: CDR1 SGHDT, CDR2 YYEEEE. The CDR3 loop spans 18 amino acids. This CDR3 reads CASSFVGGLGGDAYEQYF. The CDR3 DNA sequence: TGTGCCAGCAGCTTTGTTGGTGGTTTAGGTGGGGACGCCTACGAGCAGTACTTC. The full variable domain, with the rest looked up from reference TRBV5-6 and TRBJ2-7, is DAGVTQSPTHLIKTRGQQVTLRCSPKSGHDTVSWYQQALGQGPQFIFQYYEEEERQRGNFPDRFSGHQFPNYSSELNVNALLLGDSALYLCASSFVGGLGGDAYEQYFGPGTRLTVT.

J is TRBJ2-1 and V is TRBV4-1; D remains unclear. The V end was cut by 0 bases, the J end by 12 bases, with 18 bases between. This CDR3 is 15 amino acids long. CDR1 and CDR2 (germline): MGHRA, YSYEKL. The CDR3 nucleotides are TGCGCCAGCAGCCAAGATCGTGTCGCCCGCGTGTTGCAGTTCTTC. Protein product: CASSQDRVARVLQFF.

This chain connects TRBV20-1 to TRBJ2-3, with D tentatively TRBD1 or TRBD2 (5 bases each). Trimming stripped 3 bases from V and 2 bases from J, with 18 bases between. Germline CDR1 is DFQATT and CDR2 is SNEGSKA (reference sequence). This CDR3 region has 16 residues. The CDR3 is CSARVPGPGPTDTQYF. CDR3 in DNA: TGCAGTGCTAGGGTTCCGGGACCCGGACCCACAGATACGCAGTATTTT.

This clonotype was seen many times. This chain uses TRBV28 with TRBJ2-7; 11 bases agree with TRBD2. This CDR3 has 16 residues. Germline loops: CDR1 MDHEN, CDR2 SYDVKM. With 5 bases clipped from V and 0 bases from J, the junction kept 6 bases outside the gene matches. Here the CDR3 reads CASSISTSGDSYEQYF. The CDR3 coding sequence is TGTGCCAGCAGTATCTCGACTAGCGGGGACTCCTACGAGCAGTACTTC.

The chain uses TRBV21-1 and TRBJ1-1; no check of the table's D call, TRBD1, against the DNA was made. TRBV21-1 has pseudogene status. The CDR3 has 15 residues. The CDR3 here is CASSLTGTVNTEAFF. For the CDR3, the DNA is TGTGCCAGCAGTCTAACCGGGACAGTAAACACTGAAGCTTTCTTT.

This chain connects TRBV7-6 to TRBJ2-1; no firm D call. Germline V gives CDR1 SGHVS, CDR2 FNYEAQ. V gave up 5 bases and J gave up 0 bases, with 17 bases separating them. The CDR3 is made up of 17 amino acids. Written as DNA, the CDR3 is TGTGCCAGCAGCCCACCGCACATCCGATACTCCTACAATGAGCAGTTCTTC. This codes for CASSPPHIRYSYNEQFF. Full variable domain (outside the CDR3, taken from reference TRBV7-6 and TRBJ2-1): GAGVSQSPRYKVTKRGQDVALRCDPISGHVSLYWYRQALGQGPEFLTYFNYEAQQDKSGLPNDRFSAERPEGSISTLTIQRTEQRDSAMYRCASSPPHIRYSYNEQFFGPGTRLTVL.

The CDR3 DNA is TGTGCCAGCAGCCCTCTACTAGCGGAAGTATACAATGAGCAGTTCTTC. Translated, it gives CASSPLLAEVYNEQFF. The V gene is TRBV9, the J gene TRBJ2-1; 8 bases align to TRBD2. The CDR3 loop spans 16 amino acids. Looked up from germline, CDR1 is SGDLS and CDR2 is YYNGEE. The V gene end was trimmed by 4 bases and the J gene end by 4 bases; junction bases not matched to a gene: 10. Drawing the rest from reference TRBV9 and TRBJ2-1, the complete variable domain is DSGVTQTPKHLITATGQRVTLRCSPRSGDLSVYWYQQSLDQGLQFLIQYYNGEERAKGNILERFSAQQFPDLHSELNLSSLELGDSALYFCASSPLLAEVYNEQFFGPGTRLTVL.

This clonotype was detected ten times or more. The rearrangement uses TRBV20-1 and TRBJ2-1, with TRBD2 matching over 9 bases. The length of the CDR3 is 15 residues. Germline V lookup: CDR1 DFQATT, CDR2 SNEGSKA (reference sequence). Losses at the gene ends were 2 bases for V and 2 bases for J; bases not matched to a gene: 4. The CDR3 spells CSARSSGNAYNEQFF. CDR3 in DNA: TGCAGTGCTAGATCTAGCGGGAATGCCTACAATGAGCAGTTCTTC.

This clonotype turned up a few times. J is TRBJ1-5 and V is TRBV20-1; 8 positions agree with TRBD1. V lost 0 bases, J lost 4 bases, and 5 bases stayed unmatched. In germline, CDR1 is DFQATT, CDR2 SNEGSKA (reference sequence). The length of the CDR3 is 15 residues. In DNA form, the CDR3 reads TGCAGTGCTAGAGAGGAGACAGGGGCAAATCAGCCCCAGCATTTT. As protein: CSAREETGANQPQHF.

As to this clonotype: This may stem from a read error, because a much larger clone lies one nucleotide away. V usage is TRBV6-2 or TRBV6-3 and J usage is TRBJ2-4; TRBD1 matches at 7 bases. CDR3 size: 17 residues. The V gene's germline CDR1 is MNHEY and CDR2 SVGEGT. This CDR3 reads CDSSYSISDRSKNIQYF. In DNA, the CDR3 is TGTGACAGCAGTTACTCGATATCGGACAGGAGCAAAAACATTCAGTACTTC.